This TCR beta chain was documented in a study of shared clonotypes between healthy human individuals. In the original processing: From ImmunoSEQ came sequences covering only the junction and carrying no quality scores, so filtering differed. The method was immunoSEQ multiplex PCR; TCRdb's version includes in-frame clones alone and lacks a portion of them. V, J and clone size derive from that table, while D and trimming were established from the DNA sequence. The sample lists 1.5 million to 2.5 million clones, approximately 94% occurring once. Germline V gene data show CDR1 as SGHRS and CDR2 as YFSETQ. This CDR3 is built from 11 residues. The V end lost 7 bases, the J end lost 8 bases, and 9 bases lay between the germline ends. Naive CD8 isolation took CD45RO-negative cells positively selected for CCR7 and excluded terminally differentiated effector memory CD45RA+ cells. Study results and caveats: The researchers took only blood, and tissue repertoires probably look different. Among non-shared clonotypes, generation probabilities were lower than among those shared by all four donors.

The table lists this clone with a count of one. No antigen is known for it. The sequence was collected from a man aged 18 to 29 in good health. Sequenced material: naive CD8+ T cells sorted from blood. V usage is TRBV5-1 and J usage is TRBJ1-4, with unresolved D. The CDR3 DNA reads TGCGCCAGCGACGGGTGCGAAAAACTGTTTTTT. The encoded protein is CASDGCEKLFF. Drawing the rest from reference TRBV5-1 and TRBJ1-4, the complete variable domain is KAGVTQTPRYLIKTRGQQVTLSCSPISGHRSVSWYQQTPGQGLQFLFEYFSETQRNKGNFPGRFSGRQFSNSRSEMNVSTLELGDSALYLCASDGCEKLFFGSGTQLSVL.